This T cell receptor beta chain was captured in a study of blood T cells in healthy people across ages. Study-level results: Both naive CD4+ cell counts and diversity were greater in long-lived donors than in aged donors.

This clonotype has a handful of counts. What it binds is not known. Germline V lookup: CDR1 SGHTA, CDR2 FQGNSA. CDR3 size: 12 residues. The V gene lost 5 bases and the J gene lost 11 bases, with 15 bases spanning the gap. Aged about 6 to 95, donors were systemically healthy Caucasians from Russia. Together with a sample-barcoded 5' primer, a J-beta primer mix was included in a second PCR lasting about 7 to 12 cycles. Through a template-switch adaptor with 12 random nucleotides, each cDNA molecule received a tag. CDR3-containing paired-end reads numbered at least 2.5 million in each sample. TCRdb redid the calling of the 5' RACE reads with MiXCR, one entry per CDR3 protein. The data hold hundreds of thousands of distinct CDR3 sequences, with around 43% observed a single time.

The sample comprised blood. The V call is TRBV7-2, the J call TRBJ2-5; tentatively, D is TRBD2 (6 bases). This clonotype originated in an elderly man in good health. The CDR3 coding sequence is TGTGCCAGCAGCCCCCCGCGGGGAGAGCAGTACTTC. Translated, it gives CASSPPRGEQYF. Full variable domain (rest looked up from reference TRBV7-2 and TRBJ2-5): GAGVSQSPSNKVTEKGKDVELRCDPISGHTALYWYRQSLGQGLEFLIYFQGNSAPDKSGLPSDRFSAERTGGSVSTLTIQRTQQEDSAVYLCASSPPRGEQYFGPGTRLLVL.